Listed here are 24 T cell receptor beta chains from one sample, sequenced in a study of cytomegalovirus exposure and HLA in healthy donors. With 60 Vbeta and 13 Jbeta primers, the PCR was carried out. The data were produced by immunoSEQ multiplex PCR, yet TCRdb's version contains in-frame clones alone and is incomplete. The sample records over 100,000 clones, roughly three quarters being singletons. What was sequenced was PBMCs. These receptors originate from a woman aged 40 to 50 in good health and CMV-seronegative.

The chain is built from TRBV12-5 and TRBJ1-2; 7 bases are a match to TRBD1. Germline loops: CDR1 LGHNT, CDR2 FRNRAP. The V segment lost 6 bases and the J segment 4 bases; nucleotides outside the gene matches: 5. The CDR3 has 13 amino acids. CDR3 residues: CASGEGQRYGYTF. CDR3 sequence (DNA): TGTGCTAGTGGAGAGGGACAGCGCTATGGCTACACCTTC.

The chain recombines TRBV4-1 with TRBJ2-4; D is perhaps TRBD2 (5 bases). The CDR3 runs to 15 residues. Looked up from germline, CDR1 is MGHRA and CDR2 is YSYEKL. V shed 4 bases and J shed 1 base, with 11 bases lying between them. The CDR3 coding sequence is TGCGCCAGCAGCCCCGGTCCGGGGGCCAAAAACATTCAGTACTTC. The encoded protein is CASSPGPGAKNIQYF.

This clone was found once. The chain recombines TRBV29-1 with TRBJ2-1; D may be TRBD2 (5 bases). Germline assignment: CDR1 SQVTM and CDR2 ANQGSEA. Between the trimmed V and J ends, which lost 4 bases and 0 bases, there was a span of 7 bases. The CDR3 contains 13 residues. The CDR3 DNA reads TGCAGCGTTGCGACTAACTCCTACAATGAGCAGTTCTTC. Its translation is CSVATNSYNEQFF.

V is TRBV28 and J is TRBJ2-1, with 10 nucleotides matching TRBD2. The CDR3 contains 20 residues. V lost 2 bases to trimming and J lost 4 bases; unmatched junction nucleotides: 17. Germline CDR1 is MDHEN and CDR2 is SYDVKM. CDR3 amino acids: CASSLERGGQFGFLYNEQFF. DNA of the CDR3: TGTGCCAGCAGTTTAGAGCGGGGGGGGCAATTCGGGTTCCTTTACAATGAGCAGTTCTTC.

The CDR3 sequence: CASSLTVTESPLHF. CDR3 sequence (DNA): TGCGCCAGCAGCTTGACGGTAACGGAGTCACCCCTCCACTTT. V and J are TRBV5-1 and TRBJ1-6; D remains unclear. V lost 1 base, J lost 10 bases, and 12 bases lay in between. Germline V gene lookup returns CDR1 SGHRS and CDR2 YFSETQ. This CDR3 spans 14 amino acids.

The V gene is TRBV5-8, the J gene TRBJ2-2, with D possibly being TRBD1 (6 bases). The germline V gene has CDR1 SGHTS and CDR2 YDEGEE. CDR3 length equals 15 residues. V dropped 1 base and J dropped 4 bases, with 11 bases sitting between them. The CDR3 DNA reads TGTGCCAGCAGCTTGAGGGGGTTTAGCACCGGGGAGCTGTTTTTT. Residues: CASSLRGFSTGELFF.

CDR3 coding DNA: TGTGCCAGCAGCTTAGGCTTCGGGACAGGGTTCAATGAGCAGTTCTTC. Protein: CASSLGFGTGFNEQFF. J is TRBJ2-1 and V is TRBV7-3, with TRBD1 matching over 9 bases. This CDR3 has 16 amino acids. Germline V gives CDR1 SGHTA, CDR2 FQGTGA. V shed 2 bases, J shed 6 bases, and the junction held 8 bases outside the gene matches.

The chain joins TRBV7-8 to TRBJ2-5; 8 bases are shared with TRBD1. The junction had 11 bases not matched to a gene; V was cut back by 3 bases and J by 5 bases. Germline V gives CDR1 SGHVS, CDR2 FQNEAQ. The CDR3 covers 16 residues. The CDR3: CASSLETGEFAETQYF. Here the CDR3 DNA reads TGTGCCAGCAGCTTGGAGACAGGGGAGTTTGCGGAGACCCAGTACTTC.

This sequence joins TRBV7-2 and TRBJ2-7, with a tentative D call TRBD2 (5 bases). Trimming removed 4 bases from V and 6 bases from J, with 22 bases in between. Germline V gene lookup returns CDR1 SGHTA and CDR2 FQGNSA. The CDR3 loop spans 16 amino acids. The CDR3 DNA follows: TGTGCCAGCAGCTCCGCAGGCGCCCGGAGGAGTGCCGAGCAGTACTTC. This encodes CASSSAGARRSAEQYF.

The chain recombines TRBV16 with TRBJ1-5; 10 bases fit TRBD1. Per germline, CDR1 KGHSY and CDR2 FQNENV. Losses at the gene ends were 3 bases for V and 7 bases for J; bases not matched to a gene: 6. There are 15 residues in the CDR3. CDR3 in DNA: TGTGCCAGCAGCCATGGGACAGGGGATGGACAGCCCCAGCATTTT. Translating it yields CASSHGTGDGQPQHF.

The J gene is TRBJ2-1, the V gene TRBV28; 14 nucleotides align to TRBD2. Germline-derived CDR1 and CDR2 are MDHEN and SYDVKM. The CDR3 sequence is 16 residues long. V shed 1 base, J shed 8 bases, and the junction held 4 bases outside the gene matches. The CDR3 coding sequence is TGTGCCAGCAGTTTATCGGGACTAGCGGGAGTCTATGAGCAGTTCTTC. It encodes CASSLSGLAGVYEQFF.

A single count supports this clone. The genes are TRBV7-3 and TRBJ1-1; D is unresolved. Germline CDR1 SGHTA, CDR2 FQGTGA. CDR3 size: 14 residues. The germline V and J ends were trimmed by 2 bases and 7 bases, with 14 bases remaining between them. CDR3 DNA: TGTGCCAGCAGCTTAGGACTGATGAACGGTGAAGCTTTCTTT. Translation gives CASSLGLMNGEAFF.

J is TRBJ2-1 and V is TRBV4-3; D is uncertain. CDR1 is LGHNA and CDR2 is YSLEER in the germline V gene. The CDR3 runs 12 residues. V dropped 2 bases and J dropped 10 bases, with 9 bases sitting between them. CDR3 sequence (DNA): TGCGCCAGCAGCCAATCGACTGGGGAGCAGTTCTTC. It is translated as CASSQSTGEQFF.

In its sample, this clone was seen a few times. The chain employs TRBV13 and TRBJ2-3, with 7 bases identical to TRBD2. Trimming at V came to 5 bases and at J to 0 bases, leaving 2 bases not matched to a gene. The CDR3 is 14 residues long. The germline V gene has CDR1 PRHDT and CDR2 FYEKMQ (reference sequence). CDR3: CASSRSGSTDTQYF. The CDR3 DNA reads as TGTGCCAGCAGCCGTAGCGGGAGCACAGATACGCAGTATTTT.

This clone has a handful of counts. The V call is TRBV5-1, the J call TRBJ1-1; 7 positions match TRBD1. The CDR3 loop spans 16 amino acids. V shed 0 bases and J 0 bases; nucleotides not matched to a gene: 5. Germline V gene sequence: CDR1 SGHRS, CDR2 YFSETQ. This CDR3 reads CASSLVEDRLNTEAFF. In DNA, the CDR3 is TGCGCCAGCAGCTTGGTAGAGGACAGGTTGAACACTGAAGCTTTCTTT. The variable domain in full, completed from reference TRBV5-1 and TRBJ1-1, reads KAGVTQTPRYLIKTRGQQVTLSCSPISGHRSVSWYQQTPGQGLQFLFEYFSETQRNKGNFPGRFSGRQFSNSRSEMNVSTLELGDSALYLCASSLVEDRLNTEAFFGQGTRLTVV.

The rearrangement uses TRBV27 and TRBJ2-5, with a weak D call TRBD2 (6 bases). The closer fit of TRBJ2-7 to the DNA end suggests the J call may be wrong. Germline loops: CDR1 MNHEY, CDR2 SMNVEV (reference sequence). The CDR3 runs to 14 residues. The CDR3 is CASSSTSSSYEQYF. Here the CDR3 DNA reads TGTGCCAGCAGTTCAACTAGCTCCTCCTACGAGCAGTACTTC.

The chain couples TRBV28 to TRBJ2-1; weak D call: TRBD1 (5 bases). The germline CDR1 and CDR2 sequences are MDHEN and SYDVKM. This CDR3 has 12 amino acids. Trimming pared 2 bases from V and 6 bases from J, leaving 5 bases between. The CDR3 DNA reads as TGTGCCAGCAGTTTAACAGGCAATGAGCAGTTCTTC. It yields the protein CASSLTGNEQFF.

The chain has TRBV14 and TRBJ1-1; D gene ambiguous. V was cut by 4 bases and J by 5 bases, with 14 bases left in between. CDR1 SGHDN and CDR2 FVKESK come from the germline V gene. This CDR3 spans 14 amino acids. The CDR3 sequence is CASSLTGWETEAFF. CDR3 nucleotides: TGTGCCAGCAGCCTCACTGGCTGGGAGACTGAAGCTTTCTTT.

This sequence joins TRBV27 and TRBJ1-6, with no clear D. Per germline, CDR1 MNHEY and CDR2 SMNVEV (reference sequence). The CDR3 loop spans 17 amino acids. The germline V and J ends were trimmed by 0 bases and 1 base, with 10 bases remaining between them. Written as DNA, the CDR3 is TGTGCCAGCAGTTTATCGTCAGAAGAATCCTATAATTCACCCCTCCACTTT. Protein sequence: CASSLSSEESYNSPLHF.

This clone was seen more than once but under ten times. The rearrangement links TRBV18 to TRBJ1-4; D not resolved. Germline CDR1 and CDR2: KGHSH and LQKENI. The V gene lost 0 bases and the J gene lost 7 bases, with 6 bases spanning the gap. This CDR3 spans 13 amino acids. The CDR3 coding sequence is TGTGCCAGCTCACCACCGCTCGGTGAAAAACTGTTTTTT. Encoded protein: CASSPPLGEKLFF.

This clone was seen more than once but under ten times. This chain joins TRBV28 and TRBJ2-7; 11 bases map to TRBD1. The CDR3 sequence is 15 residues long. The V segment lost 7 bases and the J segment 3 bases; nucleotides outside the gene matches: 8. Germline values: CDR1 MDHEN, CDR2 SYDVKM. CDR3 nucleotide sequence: TGTGCCAGCAAAGGACAGGGGGCCGGGAACTACGAGCAGTACTTC. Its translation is CASKGQGAGNYEQYF.

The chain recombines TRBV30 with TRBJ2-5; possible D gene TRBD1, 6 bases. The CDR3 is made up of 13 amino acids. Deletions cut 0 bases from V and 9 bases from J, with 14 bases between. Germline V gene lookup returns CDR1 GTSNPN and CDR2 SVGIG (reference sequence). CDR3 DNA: TGTGCCTGGAGTGTACTGGGGGCTACGGCCCAGTACTTC. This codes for CAWSVLGATAQYF.

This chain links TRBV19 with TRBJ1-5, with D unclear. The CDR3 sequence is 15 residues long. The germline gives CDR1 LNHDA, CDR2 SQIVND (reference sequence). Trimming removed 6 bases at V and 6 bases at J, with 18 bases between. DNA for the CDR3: TGTGCCAGTAGCCAAGGGAGGTCGGGCATTCAGCCCCAGCATTTT. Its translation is CASSQGRSGIQPQHF. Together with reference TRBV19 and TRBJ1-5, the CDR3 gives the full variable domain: DGGITQSPKYLFRKEGQNVTLSCEQNLNHDAMYWYRQDPGQGLRLIYYSQIVNDFQKGDIAEGYSVSREKKESFPLTVTSAQKNPTAFYLCASSQGRSGIQPQHFGDGTRLSIL.

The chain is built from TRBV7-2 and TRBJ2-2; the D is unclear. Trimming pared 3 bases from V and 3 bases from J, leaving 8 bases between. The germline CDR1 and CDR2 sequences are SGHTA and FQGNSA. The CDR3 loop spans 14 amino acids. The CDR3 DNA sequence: TGTGCCAGCAGCTTTGCCGGGTACACCGGGGAGCTGTTTTTT. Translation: CASSFAGYTGELFF.